These 21 T cell receptor beta chains were all obtained from the same sample, sequenced in a study of blood T cell repertoires in COVID-19. Assay: immunoSEQ multiplex PCR; the TCRdb copy retains only in-frame clones and omits some. The sample yields tens of thousands of clones, over 80% seen once. Sequences were obtained from peripheral blood. Source of these receptors: a man aged 50 to 59 with acute or convalescent COVID-19.

CDR3 sequence (DNA): TGTGCCAGCAGACGTTGGACTGGAGGAGGGAGCAATCAGCCCCAGCATTTT. Its translation is CASRRWTGGGSNQPQHF. V is TRBV7-9 and J is TRBJ1-5; no clear D. Germline V gives CDR1 SEHNR, CDR2 FQNEAQ (reference sequence). This CDR3 spans 17 amino acids. V lost 6 bases and J lost 1, with 19 bases in between.

V gene TRBV6-2 or TRBV6-3 combines with J gene TRBJ1-1; no clear D. The germline gives CDR1 MNHEY, CDR2 SVGEGT. Trimming took off 5 bases at V and 1 base at J, with 14 bases between the two ends. This CDR3 is built from 15 residues. CDR3: CASSLGRKWNTEAFF. In nucleotides, the CDR3 is TGTGCCAGCAGTCTTGGCAGGAAATGGAACACTGAAGCTTTCTTT.

This chain links TRBV28 with TRBJ1-2; D unresolved. Germline V CDR1 and CDR2: MDHEN, SYDVKM. Trimming shortened V by 2 bases and J by 3 bases, and 13 bases separated the two germline ends. The CDR3 sequence is 15 residues long. CDR3 nucleotides: TGTGCCAGCAGTTTACGCACCTCGCTATACTATGGCTACACCTTC. This encodes CASSLRTSLYYGYTF.

The J gene is TRBJ1-1, the V gene TRBV7-2; 9 bases are shared with TRBD1. V was pared by 5 bases and J by 4 bases, with 14 bases of the junction left unmatched. CDR1 is SGHTA and CDR2 is FQGNSA in the germline V gene. This CDR3 contains 17 residues. The CDR3 protein is CASSQDRGGSFGTEAFF. The CDR3, as DNA: TGTGCCAGCAGCCAGGACAGGGGAGGCAGTTTTGGCACTGAAGCTTTCTTT.

The V and J genes are TRBV4-2 and TRBJ2-1, with D possibly being TRBD1 (6 bases). CDR1 LGHNA and CDR2 YNFKEQ come from the germline V gene. The ends were cut back, 8 bases at V and 5 bases at J, with 13 bases in the middle. The CDR3 consists of 13 residues. The chain's CDR3 is CASGTQVNNEQFF. The CDR3 DNA follows: TGTGCCAGCGGGACACAAGTTAACAATGAGCAGTTCTTC.

The rearrangement joins TRBV6-5 to TRBJ1-6; unclear D gene. V shed 6 bases and J shed 7 bases, with 16 bases lying between them. The CDR3 runs 15 residues. Germline CDR1 reads MNHEY; CDR2 reads SVGAGI. The CDR3 here is CASSQFGDSNSPLHF. The DNA of the CDR3 is TGTGCCAGCAGCCAATTCGGGGATTCGAATTCACCCCTCCACTTT.

The chain links TRBV19 to TRBJ2-1, with a tentative D call TRBD2 (6 bases). Trimming cost V 5 bases and J 10 bases, with 18 bases left between them. The V gene's germline CDR1 is LNHDA and CDR2 SQIVND (reference sequence). The CDR3 is 14 residues long. In nucleotides, the CDR3 is TGTGCCAGTAGTCTCTACCCGAGCGGGCAGGAGCAGTTCTTC. Residues: CASSLYPSGQEQFF.

A few counts support this clone. J is TRBJ1-4 and V is TRBV7-9, with 11 bases fitting TRBD1. Per germline, CDR1 SEHNR and CDR2 FQNEAQ (reference sequence). V lost 1 base and J lost 12; bases outside the gene matches: 13. This CDR3 has 17 residues. The CDR3 coding sequence is TGTGCCAGCAGCTTAGGGCTGGGACAGGGGGTTGGTACGGAACTGTTTTTT. Its protein product is CASSLGLGQGVGTELFF.

This chain joins TRBV6-1 and TRBJ1-6; perhaps TRBD1 as D (5 bases). The CDR3 sequence is 15 residues long. Per the germline V gene, CDR1 is MNHNS and CDR2 is SASEGT. V lost 1 base to trimming and J lost 11 bases, with 15 bases between them. The CDR3, as DNA: TGTGCCAGCAGTGAAGAGAAAGGGGCGGGGGCACCCCTCCACTTT. Translated, it gives CASSEEKGAGAPLHF.

Only a few counts were recorded for this clone. Here the CDR3 DNA reads TGTGCCAGCAGTTTACAGGAATCCTACGAGCAGTACTTC. Amino acid sequence: CASSLQESYEQYF. The V and J genes are TRBV6-6 and TRBJ2-7, with TRBD1 as a possible D gene (5 bases). The CDR3 loop spans 13 amino acids. The germline V gene encodes CDR1 MNHNY and CDR2 SVGAGI (reference sequence). V was cut by 4 bases and J by 1 base, with 8 bases left in between.

This chain connects TRBV5-5 to TRBJ2-4, with 10 bases lining up with TRBD1. The CDR3 has 17 amino acids. The V and J ends lost 3 bases and 3 bases, in that order; junction bases with no gene match: 9. Per the germline V gene, CDR1 is SGHKS and CDR2 is YYEKEE (reference sequence). As DNA, the CDR3 is TGTGCCAGCAGCTCCGGCCGTCGGACAGGGGGCAAAAACATTCAGTACTTC. It translates to CASSSGRRTGGKNIQYF.

This chain links TRBV5-3 with TRBJ1-5; 10 positions match TRBD1. TRBV5-3 is labeled an ORF, and its function is uncertain. The CDR3 runs to 19 residues. After removal of 4 bases from V and 2 bases from J, the junction contained 15 bases not matched to a gene. The CDR3 DNA sequence: TGTGCCAGAAGCACCTGGGGACAGGGGATGGTTATCGGCAATCAGCCCCAGCATTTT. It codes for CARSTWGQGMVIGNQPQHF.

V gene TRBV4-1 combines with J gene TRBJ1-1, with D possibly being TRBD1 (5 bases). The V gene's germline CDR1 is MGHRA and CDR2 YSYEKL. There are 16 residues in the CDR3. V shed 0 bases and J shed 4 bases, with 15 bases lying between them. The DNA of the CDR3 is TGCGCCAGCAGCCAAGATCAGATAGGGGTCATCACTGAAGCTTTCTTT. This gives the protein CASSQDQIGVITEAFF.

The sample holds one count of this clone. The chain employs TRBV29-1 and TRBJ1-1, with a weak D call TRBD1 (5 bases). The CDR3 loop spans 11 amino acids. Trimming stripped 4 bases from V and 3 bases from J, with 6 bases between. The germline V gene has CDR1 SQVTM and CDR2 ANQGSEA. The CDR3 here is CSVGRDTEAFF. In DNA, the CDR3 is TGCAGCGTTGGCAGGGACACTGAAGCTTTCTTT.

The rearrangement links TRBV15 to TRBJ1-5; D may be TRBD1 (5 bases). Germline lookup yields CDR1 LNHNV and CDR2 YYDKDF (reference sequence). Trimming took off 5 bases at V and 4 bases at J, with 12 bases between the two ends. The CDR3 is 14 amino acids. DNA for the CDR3: TGTGCCACCAGCCCGGGACTCCAGAATCAGCCCCAGCATTTT. This codes for CATSPGLQNQPQHF.

V usage is TRBV5-6 and J usage is TRBJ1-6; D perhaps matches TRBD1 (6 bases). Per germline, CDR1 SGHDT and CDR2 YYEEEE. Deletions cut 2 bases from V and 2 bases from J, with 17 bases between. The CDR3 extends over 18 amino acids. CDR3 bases: TGTGCCAGCAGCTTTGAGCGGGGGCCGGGGCCCTATAATTCACCCCTCCACTTT. It codes for CASSFERGPGPYNSPLHF.

V is TRBV6-5 and J is TRBJ1-5; TRBD1 aligns across 7 bases. The V segment lost 5 bases and the J segment 6 bases; nucleotides outside the gene matches: 7. Looked up from germline, CDR1 is MNHEY and CDR2 is SVGAGI. This CDR3 region has 14 residues. The CDR3 is CASSRQGSVQPQHF. CDR3 sequence (DNA): TGTGCCAGCAGTAGACAGGGCTCTGTTCAGCCCCAGCATTTT.

The chain employs TRBV5-6 and TRBJ2-1; TRBD2 agrees at 11 bases. CDR3 length: 14 amino acids. J lost 4 bases, V lost 4 bases, and 1 base had no gene match. CDR1 is SGHDT, CDR2 YYEEEE, per germline. CDR3 DNA sequence: TGTGCCAGCAGCGGGACTAGCGGTTACAATGAGCAGTTCTTC. It yields the protein CASSGTSGYNEQFF. The variable domain in full, with the rest retrieved from reference TRBV5-6 and TRBJ2-1, is DAGVTQSPTHLIKTRGQQVTLRCSPKSGHDTVSWYQQALGQGPQFIFQYYEEEERQRGNFPDRFSGHQFPNYSSELNVNALLLGDSALYLCASSGTSGYNEQFFGPGTRLTVL.

J is TRBJ1-1 and V is TRBV25-1; D is unclear. Trimming took 2 bases from V and 6 from J, leaving 16 bases between them. The CDR3 extends over 15 amino acids. CDR1 and CDR2 from the germline V gene are MGHDK and SYGVNS. CDR3 coding DNA: TGTGCCAGCAGTGAACGCTTTCATGTGGGCTCTGAAGCTTTCTTT. It encodes CASSERFHVGSEAFF.

The J gene is TRBJ1-2, the V gene TRBV7-9; D gene uncertain. V was shortened by 2 bases and J by 0 bases, with 10 bases between the two germline ends. Germline CDR1 reads SEHNR; CDR2 reads FQNEAQ (reference sequence). CDR3 length equals 15 residues. The CDR3 sequence: CASSLTDFSNYGYTF. The CDR3 bases are TGTGCCAGCAGCTTAACTGACTTTTCTAACTATGGCTACACCTTC.

The chain links TRBV19 to TRBJ1-4; D is ambiguous. The V end was cut by 5 bases, the J end by 0 bases, with 7 bases between. Germline assignment: CDR1 LNHDA and CDR2 SQIVND (reference sequence). This CDR3 is built from 14 residues. This chain's CDR3 is CASSWSATNEKLFF. CDR3 sequence (DNA): TGTGCCAGTAGTTGGTCAGCAACTAATGAAAAACTGTTTTTT.